The rows below give T cell receptor beta chains drawn from one sample of a study of identical twins. Each CDR3 protein gets one entry after TCRdb re-called the 5' RACE reads with MiXCR. This sample has a few hundred thousand distinct CDR3 sequences, with 6.5% found just once. These same records also appear under a second study, on T cells expressing NK-cell markers.

What was sequenced was CD8+ T cells sorted from blood. These receptors all come from a woman aged 18-29 years in good health. The CDR3 runs from the conserved cysteine through the conserved F or W. The D gene is left open where the match is weak. A clone size is listed for some rows: how often the clone was seen (once, few, many), or a class if it is expanded.

D gene	V gene	clone size	J gene	CDR3 DNA	CDR3 protein
.	TRBV9	.	TRBJ1-2	TGTGCCAGCAGCGTAGACGTAAGAGATAGGCTCAACTATGGCTACACCTTC	CASSVDVRDRLNYGYTF
.	TRBV11-2	many	TRBJ2-1	TGTGCCAGCAGCTTAGAGCGCCGAAATGAGCAGTTCTTC	CASSLERRNEQFF
.	TRBV11-2	.	TRBJ2-7	TGTGCCAGCAGCTTAGGGAGGCCTGAGGAGCAGTACTTC	CASSLGRPEEQYF
.	TRBV12-3/TRBV12-4	many	TRBJ1-5	TGTGCCAGCGGGGACGGTAGCAATCAGCCCCAGCATTTT	CASGDGSNQPQHF
.	TRBV19	.	TRBJ1-1	TGTGCCAGTACCGCGGACAACCGCCGGCCTGAAGCTTTCTTT	CASTADNRRPEAFF
.	TRBV27	few	TRBJ2-7	TGTGCCAGCAGTTGGGGGACTGAATCCTACGAGCAGTACTTC	CASSWGTESYEQYF
.	TRBV12-5	many	TRBJ2-1	TGTGCTAGTGGTTTGACGGGACCGCAGTTCTTC	CASGLTGPQFF
.	TRBV6-2/TRBV6-3	.	TRBJ2-1	TGTGCCAGCTTTGAGGTGGGCCATCCCAACAATGAGCAGTTCTTC	CASFEVGHPNNEQFF
.	TRBV5-1	few	TRBJ1-2	TGCGCCAGCAGCTTGTCGTCTTTCCAGGTCTATGGCTACACCTTC	CASSLSSFQVYGYTF
.	TRBV20-1	few	TRBJ2-1	TGCAGTGCTAGAGATCGGTCGGGAGACGACAATGAGCAGTTCTTC	CSARDRSGDDNEQFF
TRBD2	TRBV6-5	many	TRBJ2-3	TGTGCCAGCAGTTTATACGGGACTAGCGGGTCGGATACGCAGTATTTT	CASSLYGTSGSDTQYF
.	TRBV4-3	many	TRBJ2-7	TGCGCCAGCAGCCAAGTCGGGTCACCTCCCTACGAGCAGTACTTC	CASSQVGSPPYEQYF
.	TRBV18	.	TRBJ1-1	TGTGCCAGCTCACCCCTGCCCGACAGGTCAGGGGAGGGGGAAGCTTTCTTT	CASSPLPDRSGEGEAFF
TRBD1	TRBV6-5	few	TRBJ2-7	TGTGCCAGCGGACAGGGGTCCGACGAGCAGTACTTC	CASGQGSDEQYF
.	TRBV20-1	few	TRBJ2-3	TGCAGTGCTAGGGGGCGGACGATCACAGATACGCAGTATTTT	CSARGRTITDTQYF
.	TRBV15	.	TRBJ1-2	TGTGCCACCAGCAGAGATAAGGGCTCTCTTAACTATGGCTACACCTTC	CATSRDKGSLNYGYTF
.	TRBV7-8	many	TRBJ1-2	TGTGCCAGCAGCTCCCTGCGGGATATAAACTATGGCTACACCTTC	CASSSLRDINYGYTF
.	TRBV20-1	many	TRBJ2-1	TGCAGTGCTACTGGCCCCAGAACCTACAATGAGCAGTTCTTC	CSATGPRTYNEQFF
.	TRBV10-3	many	TRBJ2-7	TGTGCCATCCAAAGCGGCTACGAGCAGTACTTC	CAIQSGYEQYF
.	TRBV29-1	few	TRBJ1-3	TGCAGCGTTGAAGTCGTAAACACCATATATTTT	CSVEVVNTIYF
TRBD2	TRBV7-9	few	TRBJ2-7	TGTGCCAGCAGCCCGAGGGCCTTAGCGGGCCGCCTCTACGAGCAGTACTTC	CASSPRALAGRLYEQYF
.	TRBV5-1	many	TRBJ1-1	TGCGCCAGCAGCTTGGATTTGGGGTCGAACACTGAAGCTTTCTTT	CASSLDLGSNTEAFF
TRBD2	TRBV12-3/TRBV12-4	many	TRBJ2-3	TGTGCCAGCAGCCCAGATCTCGCTAGCGGGGGCCCGGGGTCCACAGATACGCAGTATTTT	CASSPDLASGGPGSTDTQYF
.	TRBV7-2	many	TRBJ2-7	TGTGCCAGCAGGGGACCGGGACTCTCCTCCTACGAGCAGTACTTC	CASRGPGLSSYEQYF
.	TRBV20-1	.	TRBJ2-5	TGCAGTGCCCCGAGAACTAGACCCCGACGGGAGACCCAGTACTTC	CSAPRTRPRRETQYF
TRBD2	TRBV5-1	many	TRBJ2-1	TGCGCCAGCAGCTGGGACGGGACTAGCGGGAGAAATGAGCAGTTCTTC	CASSWDGTSGRNEQFF
TRBD2	TRBV7-9	many	TRBJ2-3	TGTGCCAGCAGCTACACTAGCGGGAACACAGATACGCAGTATTTT	CASSYTSGNTDTQYF
TRBD1	TRBV6-1	.	TRBJ2-7	TGTGCCAGCAGTCAGTGGACAGGTCAGGCCTACGAGCAGTACTTC	CASSQWTGQAYEQYF
.	TRBV2	many	TRBJ2-7	TGTGCCAGCAGTGAAGCTCGGGGGCGAGCCTACGAGCAGTACTTC	CASSEARGRAYEQYF
.	TRBV5-1	.	TRBJ2-7	TGCGCCAGCAGCTTGGCCGGGGTGAGTAGCTTCTACGAGCAGTACTTC	CASSLAGVSSFYEQYF
TRBD1	TRBV27	.	TRBJ1-3	TGTGCCAGCAGTTTATCGATGGGAGACAGGGGCTGGGACACCATATATTTT	CASSLSMGDRGWDTIYF
.	TRBV12-3/TRBV12-4	many	TRBJ2-1	TGTGCCAGCAGTATCCTGGGGTACGAGCAGTTCTTC	CASSILGYEQFF
.	TRBV14	.	TRBJ1-2	TGTGCCAGCAGCCAAGATCGGAGCAACTATGGCTACACCTTC	CASSQDRSNYGYTF
TRBD2	TRBV2	few	TRBJ2-7	TGTGCCAGCAGTGAGAGTTTCGGGGGGAGCTCCTACGAGCAGTACTTC	CASSESFGGSSYEQYF
TRBD2	TRBV10-3	.	TRBJ2-7	TGTGCCATCAGTGCGGGAGGGATCGAGCAGTACTTC	CAISAGGIEQYF
.	TRBV7-9	many	TRBJ1-1	TGTGCCAGCAGCCGAGGGGGGACTGAAGCTTTCTTT	CASSRGGTEAFF
TRBD1	TRBV15	many	TRBJ2-1	TGTGCCACCAGCAGAGACTCTCCTGGCCGACAGGGATTGATGTTCTTC	CATSRDSPGRQGLMFF
.	TRBV9	few	TRBJ2-7	TGTGCCAGCAGCTCGCCCGACTCCTACGAGCAGTACTTC	CASSSPDSYEQYF
.	TRBV5-1	many	TRBJ1-2	TGCGCCAGCAGCCTGGAAGCCTATGGCTACACCTTC	CASSLEAYGYTF
.	TRBV29-1	many	TRBJ2-1	TGCAGCGGGACAGAGGATACCTACAATGAGCAGTTCTTC	CSGTEDTYNEQFF
TRBD2	TRBV27	many	TRBJ2-7	TGTGCCAGCAGTTTCCTAGCGGGAGCCTACGAGCAGTACTTC	CASSFLAGAYEQYF
TRBD1	TRBV3-1	few	TRBJ2-7	TGTGCCAGCAGCCAAGATGGACAGGGCCACTACGAGCAGTACTTC	CASSQDGQGHYEQYF
TRBD1	TRBV4-3	.	TRBJ2-7	TGCGCCAGCAGAGAAACGTCCGGGACAGGGGCCTACGAGCAGTACTTC	CASRETSGTGAYEQYF
.	TRBV4-3	many	TRBJ2-3	TGCGCCAGCAGCCAAGATGAAAAGAAGGACACAGATACGCAGTATTTT	CASSQDEKKDTDTQYF
.	TRBV7-2	few	TRBJ2-7	TGTGCCAGCAGCTCCCTAACAGGGACCTACGAGCAGTACTTC	CASSSLTGTYEQYF
.	TRBV9	.	TRBJ2-3	TGTGCCAGCAGCGTAGATATGGAGGGCCAGTATTTT	CASSVDMEGQYF
.	TRBV3-1	many	TRBJ1-5	TGTGCCAGCAGCCAAGATGGGGAAGGATATCAGCCCCAGCATTTT	CASSQDGEGYQPQHF
.	TRBV7-6	.	TRBJ2-7	TGTGCCAGCAGCCTTAGTACAGAATACGAGCAGTACTTC	CASSLSTEYEQYF
.	TRBV6-5	few	TRBJ2-7	TGTGCCAGCAGTTCCCCTCGGGACGGAGCCTACGAGCAGTACTTC	CASSSPRDGAYEQYF
.	TRBV4-3	many	TRBJ2-7	TGCGCCAGCAGCCAAGAATTCCCAGCGGTTTCCTACGAGCAGTACTTC	CASSQEFPAVSYEQYF
.	TRBV4-1	.	TRBJ2-7	TGCGCCAGCAGCCAACTCGACGGTTACGAGCAGTACTTC	CASSQLDGYEQYF
.	TRBV5-6	.	TRBJ2-7	TGTGCCAGCAGCCCCGGGGTCCTCTGCTACGAGCAGTACTTC	CASSPGVLCYEQYF
.	TRBV10-3	many	TRBJ1-1	TGTGCCATCAGTGACACTCTGAACACTGAAGCTTTCTTT	CAISDTLNTEAFF
TRBD1	TRBV27	.	TRBJ1-1	TGTGCCAGCGCCTCAGGGGGCATGAACACTGAAGCTTTCTTT	CASASGGMNTEAFF
.	TRBV12-3/TRBV12-4	.	TRBJ2-5	TGTGCCAGCAGTTCAATAGCGGAGGGCCAAGAGACCCAGTACTTC	CASSSIAEGQETQYF